Following are 12 T cell receptor beta chains from one sample sequenced in a study of T cell responses to AZD1222 COVID-19 vaccine. This table comes from immunoSEQ multiplex PCR, and its TCRdb copy is limited to in-frame clones, with some not included. This table holds approximately 80,000 clones, around nine tenths found once. The material was peripheral blood, obtained 28 days after the second AZD1222 dose. These receptors were collected from an adult who received the AZD1222 COVID-19 vaccine.

The chain carries TRBV24-1 and TRBJ2-1, with 7 bases matching TRBD2. The length of the CDR3 is 16 residues. Trimming took 1 base from V and 4 from J; bases not matched to a gene: 6. Germline lookup yields CDR1 KGHDR and CDR2 SFDVKD. In DNA form, the CDR3 reads TGTGCCACCAGTGATTTAGAGGCTAGCGGTTACAATGAGCAGTTCTTC. Translation: CATSDLEASGYNEQFF.

The CDR3 protein is CASSPGGSQGNTIYF. In DNA form, the CDR3 reads TGTGCCAGCAGCCCGGGGGGGTCCCAAGGGAACACCATATATTTT. The genes are TRBV7-8 and TRBJ1-3, with D tentatively TRBD1 (5 bases). The germline V gene has CDR1 SGHVS and CDR2 FQNEAQ. V gave up 5 bases and J gave up 7 bases, with 18 bases separating them. The CDR3 is made up of 15 amino acids.

The V call is TRBV12-3 or TRBV12-4, the J call TRBJ1-1, with 8 bases fitting TRBD1. The CDR3 loop spans 13 amino acids. J was trimmed by 10 bases and V by 5 bases; bases with no gene match: 9. The CDR3 sequence: CASSQDREDGAFF. In DNA, the CDR3 is TGTGCCAGCAGTCAGGACAGGGAGGATGGAGCTTTCTTT.

A note on this clone: Additional DNA sequences in this sample encode the identical CDR3. This rearrangement joins TRBV5-8 to TRBJ1-1; D is ambiguous. The ends were cut back, 1 base at V and 1 base at J, with 8 bases in the middle. CDR3 length equals 14 residues. Germline-derived CDR1 and CDR2 are SGHTS and YDEGEE. In nucleotides, the CDR3 is TGTGCCAGCAGCTTGAGAGGGCAGAACACTGAAGCTTTCTTT. Translating it yields CASSLRGQNTEAFF.

V usage is TRBV18 and J usage is TRBJ1-1; TRBD1 matches at 7 bases. In germline, CDR1 is KGHSH, CDR2 LQKENI. After removal of 5 bases from V and 5 bases from J, the junction contained 11 bases not matched to a gene. The CDR3 runs 15 residues. The CDR3 sequence: CASSSLQGRGTEAFF. Here the CDR3 DNA reads TGTGCCAGCTCATCCCTACAGGGGAGGGGAACTGAAGCTTTCTTT. Full variable domain (remainder filled in from reference TRBV18 and TRBJ1-1): NAGVMQNPRHLVRRRGQEARLRCSPMKGHSHVYWYRQLPEEGLKFMVYLQKENIIDESGMPKERFSAEFPKEGPSILRIQQVVRGDSAAYFCASSSLQGRGTEAFFGQGTRLTVV.

The rearrangement joins TRBV5-1 to TRBJ2-7, with D perhaps TRBD1 or TRBD2 (5 bases each). CDR1 SGHRS and CDR2 YFSETQ come from the germline V gene. V lost 5 bases and J 3 bases, leaving 12 bases between the germline ends. The CDR3 has 13 amino acids. The CDR3 is CASRVGDGYEQYF. For the CDR3, the DNA is TGCGCCAGCAGAGTAGGGGACGGCTACGAGCAGTACTTC. The full variable domain, in which reference TRBV5-1 and TRBJ2-7 provide the parts outside the CDR3, is KAGVTQTPRYLIKTRGQQVTLSCSPISGHRSVSWYQQTPGQGLQFLFEYFSETQRNKGNFPGRFSGRQFSNSRSEMNVSTLELGDSALYLCASRVGDGYEQYFGPGTRLTVT.

V gene TRBV5-6 combines with J gene TRBJ1-3; D call uncertain. This CDR3 spans 13 amino acids. The germline gives CDR1 SGHDT, CDR2 YYEEEE. The ends were cut back, 5 bases at V and 4 bases at J, with 10 bases in the middle. The CDR3 loop reads CASSSAGGNTIYF. In DNA form, the CDR3 reads TGTGCCAGCAGTTCGGCGGGAGGAAACACCATATATTTT.

This clone has just one count. V is TRBV7-2 and J is TRBJ2-1; 9 bases match TRBD2. CDR3 length: 15 residues. J lost 9 bases, V lost 1 base, and 7 bases had no gene match. Germline V gene data show CDR1 as SGHTA and CDR2 as FQGNSA. The CDR3 region is CASSLVGSGRREQFF. CDR3 DNA: TGTGCCAGCAGCTTAGTAGGTAGCGGGAGACGTGAGCAGTTCTTC.

The J gene is TRBJ1-1, the V gene TRBV29-1; D is unclear. Germline V gene data show CDR1 as SQVTM and CDR2 as ANQGSEA. There are 13 residues in the CDR3. With 4 bases removed from V and 2 bases from J, the gap between germline ends came to 11 bases. CDR3 coding DNA: TGCAGCGTTGGTTGGGCAGCTAACACTGAAGCTTTCTTT. Encoded protein: CSVGWAANTEAFF.

The rearrangement links TRBV7-8 to TRBJ2-7; D may correspond to TRBD1 or TRBD2 (5 bases each). Between the trimmed V and J ends, which lost 4 bases and 0 bases, there was a span of 13 bases. CDR1 is SGHVS and CDR2 is FQNEAQ in the germline V gene. CDR3 length: 15 residues. The CDR3 DNA reads TGTGCCAGCAGCTCCGATCCGGGGCCCTCCTACGAGCAGTACTTC. The encoded protein is CASSSDPGPSYEQYF.

J is TRBJ1-5 and V is TRBV2, with D tentatively TRBD1 (6 bases). The V end was cut by 3 bases, the J end by 5 bases, with 14 bases between. Germline V gene lookup returns CDR1 SNHLY and CDR2 FYNNEI. This CDR3 comprises 15 residues. CDR3 residues: CASSEGEYRDQPQHF. The DNA for the CDR3 is TGTGCCAGCAGTGAGGGGGAGTACAGGGATCAGCCCCAGCATTTT.

The chain couples TRBV2 to TRBJ2-1; 10 bases map to TRBD1. Germline CDR1 reads SNHLY; CDR2 reads FYNNEI. The ends lost 6 bases at V and 9 bases at J; junction bases unmatched: 2. The CDR3 is 12 amino acids. CDR3 nucleotide sequence: TGTGCCAGCAGGACAGGGGGCGTTGAGCAGTTCTTC. This sequence encodes CASRTGGVEQFF.